This T cell receptor beta chain emerged from a study of shared clonotypes between healthy human individuals. Study-wide results and limits: Approximately 4.6% of naive CD4 clonotypes were shared across a few donors. Across subsets, estimated richness was generally greater for naive than for memory populations.

About this clone itself: What it recognizes is unknown.

Germline V lookup: CDR1 LNHDA, CDR2 SQIVND (reference sequence). This CDR3 comprises 14 residues. V gave up 7 bases and J gave up 2 bases, with 14 bases separating them. Genomic DNA per cell subset filled all wells of several immunoSEQ plates. Generated by immunoSEQ multiplex PCR, the TCRdb table keeps only in-frame clones and is missing some. Counted here are around 2.3 million clones, about 94% occurring once; the ten biggest clones make up less than 0.15%. The receptor comes from a man between 18 and 29 years old in good health. V gene TRBV19 combines with J gene TRBJ1-1; tentatively, D is TRBD1 (6 bases). The sample comprised naive CD4+ T cells sorted from blood. Documented subset: CD45RA+ positively selected. Written as DNA, the CDR3 is TGTGCCAGTATCACACAGGGAGCAAACACTGAAGCTTTCTTT. This translates into CASITQGANTEAFF.